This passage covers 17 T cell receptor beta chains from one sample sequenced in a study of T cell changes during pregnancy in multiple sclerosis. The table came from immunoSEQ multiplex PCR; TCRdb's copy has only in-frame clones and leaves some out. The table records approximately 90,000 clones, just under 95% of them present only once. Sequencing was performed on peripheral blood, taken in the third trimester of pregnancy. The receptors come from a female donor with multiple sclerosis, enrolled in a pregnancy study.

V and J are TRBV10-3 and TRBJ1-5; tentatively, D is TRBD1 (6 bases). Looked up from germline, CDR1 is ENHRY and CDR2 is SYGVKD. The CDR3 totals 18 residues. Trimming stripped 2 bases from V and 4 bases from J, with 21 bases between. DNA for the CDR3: TGTGCCATCAGTGAGACGTCGGGGGGCAACTGGGTGAATCAGCCCCAGCATTTT. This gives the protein CAISETSGGNWVNQPQHF.

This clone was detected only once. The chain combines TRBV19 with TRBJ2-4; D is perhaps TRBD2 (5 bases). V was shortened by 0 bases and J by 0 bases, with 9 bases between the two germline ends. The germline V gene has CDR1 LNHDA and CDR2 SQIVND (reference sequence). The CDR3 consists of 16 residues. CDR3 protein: CASSIEAGLAKNIQYF. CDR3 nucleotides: TGTGCCAGTAGTATAGAAGCAGGACTAGCCAAAAACATTCAGTACTTC.

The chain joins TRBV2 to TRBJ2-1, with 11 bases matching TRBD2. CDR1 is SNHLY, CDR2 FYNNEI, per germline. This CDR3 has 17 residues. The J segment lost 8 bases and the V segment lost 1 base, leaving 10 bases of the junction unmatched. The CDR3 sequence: CASSEVGLAGGGDEQFF. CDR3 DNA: TGTGCCAGCAGTGAAGTAGGGCTAGCGGGAGGAGGCGATGAGCAGTTCTTC.

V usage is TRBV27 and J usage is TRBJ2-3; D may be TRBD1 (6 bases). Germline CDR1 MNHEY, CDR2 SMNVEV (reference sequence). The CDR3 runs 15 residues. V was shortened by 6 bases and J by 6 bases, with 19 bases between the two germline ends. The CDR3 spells CASSLTGFGRDTQYF. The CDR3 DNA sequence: TGTGCCAGCAGCCTCACAGGGTTTGGGCGTGATACGCAGTATTTT.

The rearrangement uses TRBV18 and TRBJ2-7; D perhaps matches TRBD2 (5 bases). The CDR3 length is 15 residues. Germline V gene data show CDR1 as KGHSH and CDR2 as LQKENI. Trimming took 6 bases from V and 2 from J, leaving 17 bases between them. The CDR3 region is CASSPQGGTTYEQYF. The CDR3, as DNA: TGTGCCAGCTCCCCCCAAGGAGGCACGACCTACGAGCAGTACTTC.

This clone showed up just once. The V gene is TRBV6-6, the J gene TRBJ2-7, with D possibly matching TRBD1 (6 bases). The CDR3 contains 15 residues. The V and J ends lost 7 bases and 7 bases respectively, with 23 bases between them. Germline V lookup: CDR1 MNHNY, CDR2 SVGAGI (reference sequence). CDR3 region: CASNDARGLTGEQYF. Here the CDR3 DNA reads TGTGCCAGCAACGACGCCAGGGGCCTAACTGGTGAGCAGTACTTC.

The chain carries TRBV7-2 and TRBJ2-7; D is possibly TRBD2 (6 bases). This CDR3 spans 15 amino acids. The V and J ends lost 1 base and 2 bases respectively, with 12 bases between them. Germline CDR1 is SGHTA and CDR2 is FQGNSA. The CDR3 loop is CASSLGVSGPYEQYF. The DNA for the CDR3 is TGTGCCAGCAGCTTAGGGGTTAGCGGTCCCTACGAGCAGTACTTC.

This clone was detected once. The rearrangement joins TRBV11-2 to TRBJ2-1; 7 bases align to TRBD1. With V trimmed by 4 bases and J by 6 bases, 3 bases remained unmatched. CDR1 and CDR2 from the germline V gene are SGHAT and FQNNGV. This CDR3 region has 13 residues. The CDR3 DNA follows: TGTGCCAGCAGCTGGGGACAGTTCAATGAGCAGTTCTTC. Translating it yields CASSWGQFNEQFF.

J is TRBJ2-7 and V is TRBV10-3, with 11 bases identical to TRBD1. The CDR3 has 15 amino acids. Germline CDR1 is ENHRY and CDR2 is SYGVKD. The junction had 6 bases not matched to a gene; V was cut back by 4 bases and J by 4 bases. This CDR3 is CAISVGQGARYEQYF. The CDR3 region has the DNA TGTGCCATCAGTGTTGGACAGGGGGCGCGGTACGAGCAGTACTTC.

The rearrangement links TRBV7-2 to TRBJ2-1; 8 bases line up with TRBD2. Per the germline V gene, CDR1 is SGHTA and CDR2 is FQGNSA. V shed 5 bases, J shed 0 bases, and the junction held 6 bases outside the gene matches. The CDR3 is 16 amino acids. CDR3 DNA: TGTGCCAGCAGCACGACCGGGACTAGCTCCTACAATGAGCAGTTCTTC. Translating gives CASSTTGTSSYNEQFF.

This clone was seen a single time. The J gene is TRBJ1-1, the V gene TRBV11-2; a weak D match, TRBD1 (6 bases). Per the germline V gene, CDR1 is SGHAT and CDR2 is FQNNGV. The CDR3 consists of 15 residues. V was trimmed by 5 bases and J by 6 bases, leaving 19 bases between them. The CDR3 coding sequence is TGTGCCAGCAGCGCCCGGACAGTTACTGGGGCTGAAGCTTTCTTT. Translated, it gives CASSARTVTGAEAFF.

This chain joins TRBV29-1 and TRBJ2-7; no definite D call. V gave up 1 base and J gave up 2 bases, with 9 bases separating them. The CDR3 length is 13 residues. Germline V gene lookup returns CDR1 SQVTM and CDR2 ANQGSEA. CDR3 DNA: TGCAGCGTTGAAGTTCCTCTAACCTACGAGCAGTACTTC. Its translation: CSVEVPLTYEQYF.

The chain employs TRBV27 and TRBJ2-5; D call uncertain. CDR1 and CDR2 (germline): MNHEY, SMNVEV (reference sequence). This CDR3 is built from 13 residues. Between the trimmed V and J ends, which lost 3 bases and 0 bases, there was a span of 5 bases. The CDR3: CASSFGYQETQYF. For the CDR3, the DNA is TGTGCCAGCAGTTTTGGCTACCAAGAGACCCAGTACTTC.

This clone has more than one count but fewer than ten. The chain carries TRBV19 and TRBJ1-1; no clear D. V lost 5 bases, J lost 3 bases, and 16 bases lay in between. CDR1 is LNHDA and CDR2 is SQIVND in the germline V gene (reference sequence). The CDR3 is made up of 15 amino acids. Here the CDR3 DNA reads TGTGCCAGTAGTCCGACCGACCCGCGGTACACTGAAGCTTTCTTT. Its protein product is CASSPTDPRYTEAFF.

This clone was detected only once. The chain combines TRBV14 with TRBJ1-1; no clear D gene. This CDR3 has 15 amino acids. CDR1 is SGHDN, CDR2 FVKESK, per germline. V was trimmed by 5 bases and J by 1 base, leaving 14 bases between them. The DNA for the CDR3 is TGTGCCAGCAGCGCACTAGGGTTAGAGAACACTGAAGCTTTCTTT. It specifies CASSALGLENTEAFF.

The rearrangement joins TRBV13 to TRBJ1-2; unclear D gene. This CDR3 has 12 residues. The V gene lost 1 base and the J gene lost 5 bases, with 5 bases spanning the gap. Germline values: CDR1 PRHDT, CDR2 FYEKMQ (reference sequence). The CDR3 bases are TGTGCCAGCAGCTTAGCCGGGTATGGCTACACCTTC. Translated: CASSLAGYGYTF.

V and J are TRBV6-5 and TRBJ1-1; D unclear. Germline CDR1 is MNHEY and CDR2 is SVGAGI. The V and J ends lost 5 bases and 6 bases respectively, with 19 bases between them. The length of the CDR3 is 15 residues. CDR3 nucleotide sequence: TGTGCCAGCAGTACCAACTTCCTAGGAACTTCTGAAGCTTTCTTT. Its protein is CASSTNFLGTSEAFF.